Listed here are 6 T cell receptor beta chains from one sample, sequenced in a study of blood T cell repertoires in COVID-19. Sequencing used immunoSEQ multiplex PCR; TCRdb keeps in-frame clones, though not all of them. Of tens of thousands of clones in the sample, 65% to 85% were seen once. Material for sequencing was peripheral blood. Receptors originate from a woman in her sixties with acute or convalescent COVID-19.

V usage is TRBV6-1 and J usage is TRBJ1-2; TRBD1 agrees at 7 bases. This CDR3 has 16 residues. Trimming at V came to 2 bases and at J to 4 bases, leaving 10 bases not matched to a gene. In germline, CDR1 is MNHNS, CDR2 SASEGT. The CDR3 loop is CASSESRDSDLYGYTF. The CDR3 region has the DNA TGTGCCAGCAGTGAATCCCGGGACAGTGACCTCTATGGCTACACCTTC.

The chain joins TRBV21-1 to TRBJ2-3; TRBD1, as called in the table, went unchecked against the DNA. TRBV21-1 is termed a pseudogene. The length of the CDR3 is 16 residues. The CDR3 DNA sequence: TGTGCCAGCAGCCCCCCCGGACAGGGGGCTGGTGATACGCAGTATTTT. Its translation is CASSPPGQGAGDTQYF.

V usage is TRBV5-1 and J usage is TRBJ2-3; no reliable D call. Trimming left V 2 bases short and J 2 bases short, with 9 bases between. CDR3 size: 14 residues. Germline assignment: CDR1 SGHRS and CDR2 YFSETQ. CDR3 loop: CASSFDQVTDTQYF. CDR3 coding DNA: TGCGCCAGCAGCTTTGACCAGGTCACAGATACGCAGTATTTT.

The chain combines TRBV19 with TRBJ2-7; D is uncertain. Looked up from germline, CDR1 is LNHDA and CDR2 is SQIVND (reference sequence). This CDR3 is built from 12 residues. Trimming took off 6 bases at V and 4 bases at J, with 10 bases between the two ends. DNA for the CDR3: TGTGCCAGTAGGACGGAGCTTTACGAGCAGTACTTC. As protein: CASRTELYEQYF.

The rearrangement joins TRBV4-2 to TRBJ2-7; D is ambiguous. The V gene's germline CDR1 is LGHNA and CDR2 YNFKEQ. The CDR3 sequence is 13 residues long. V was cut by 5 bases and J by 3 bases, with 11 bases left in between. In nucleotides, the CDR3 is TGTGCCAGCAGCGGGCCATTCGGCTACGAGCAGTACTTC. This codes for CASSGPFGYEQYF.

This sequence joins TRBV2 and TRBJ1-2; D gene unclear. The V end was cut by 4 bases, the J end by 6 bases, with 6 bases between. This CDR3 has 11 amino acids. CDR1 and CDR2 (germline): SNHLY, FYNNEI. The CDR3 nucleotides read TGTGCCAGCAGTGTAGTAAATGGCTACACCTTC. Amino acids: CASSVVNGYTF.